A selection of T cell receptor beta chains follows, all from one sample in a study of T cell responses to AZD1222 COVID-19 vaccine. Sequenced by immunoSEQ multiplex PCR; TCRdb stores in-frame clones only, minus some. The data hold 100,000 to 140,000 clones, with over 80% observed a single time. The sample here was peripheral blood, taken 28 days after the second AZD1222 dose. The receptor set was obtained from an adult who received the AZD1222 COVID-19 vaccine. Each CDR3 is given with its conserved first and last residue. The D gene is left open where the match is weak.

CDR3aa	CDR3nt	d_gene	j_gene	v_gene
CASSPGGGTDTQYF	TGTGCCAGCAGCCCGGGGGGGGGCACAGATACGCAGTATTTT	TRBD2	TRBJ2-3	TRBV7-3
CASSFPPSWQGSYNEQFF	TGTGCCAGTAGTTTCCCACCCAGCTGGCAGGGATCCTACAATGAGCAGTTCTTC	.	TRBJ2-1	TRBV19
CASSRTVGYTGELFF	TGTGCCAGCAGCCGGACGGTCGGATACACCGGGGAGCTGTTTTTT	.	TRBJ2-2	TRBV7-6
CASRQTTPSNSPLHF	TGTGCCAGCAGACAAACGACACCTAGTAATTCACCCCTCCACTTT	.	TRBJ1-6	TRBV7-9
CASTGYNEQFF	TGTGCCAGCACGGGTTACAATGAGCAGTTCTTC	.	TRBJ2-1	TRBV27
CASSLRSGSQDTQYF	TGTGCCAGCAGCCTCCGTAGCGGGAGCCAAGATACGCAGTATTTT	TRBD2	TRBJ2-3	TRBV7-2
CASSWFGRTPETQYF	TGCGCCAGCAGCTGGTTTGGGCGCACCCCGGAGACCCAGTACTTC	.	TRBJ2-5	TRBV5-1
CASSYSTGGNYGYTF	TGTGCCAGCAGTTACTCGACCGGGGGAAACTATGGCTACACCTTC	.	TRBJ1-2	TRBV6-5
CASSERGGETQYF	TGTGCCAGCAGTGAACGGGGAGGGGAGACCCAGTACTTC	TRBD2	TRBJ2-5	TRBV6-1
CASSVDTGTGVRYGYTF	TGTGCCAGCAGCGTAGATACCGGGACAGGGGTGCGATATGGCTACACCTTC	TRBD1	TRBJ1-2	TRBV9
CAWSPFGETQYF	TGTGCCTGGAGTCCATTTGGAGAGACCCAGTACTTC	.	TRBJ2-5	TRBV30
CASSLPTYDPYEQYF	TGTGCCAGCAGCTTACCTACCTACGACCCCTACGAGCAGTACTTC	.	TRBJ2-7	TRBV7-9
CASSLGQGFEQPQHF	TGTGCCAGCAGCTTAGGGCAGGGATTCGAACAGCCCCAGCATTTT	.	TRBJ1-5	TRBV7-9
CASSYPETQYF	TGTGCCAGCAGTTACCCGGAGACCCAGTACTTC	.	TRBJ2-5	TRBV6-2/TRBV6-3
CASSRLAGSYNEQFF	TGCGCCAGCAGCCGGCTAGCGGGGTCCTACAATGAGCAGTTCTTC	TRBD2	TRBJ2-1	TRBV5-1
CASSLTGANQPQHF	TGTGCCAGCAGCCTTACAGGGGCCAATCAGCCCCAGCATTTT	TRBD1	TRBJ1-5	TRBV2
CASKNTLSYNSPLHF	TGTGCCAGCAAAAATACACTCTCCTATAATTCACCCCTCCACTTT	.	TRBJ1-6	TRBV6-5